These 26 T cell receptor beta chains originate from one sample sequenced in a study of T cell repertoires in cytomegalovirus infection. TCRdb redid the calling of the reads with MiXCR, one entry per CDR3 protein. Of fewer than 1,000,000 distinct CDR3 sequences in the sample, approximately 30% were seen once. These receptors have no identified antigens. This material consisted of cultured CD8+ T cells from PBMCs, taken from culture after CMV antigen stimulation. The receptors were sampled from a human donor in good health (CMV status not recorded). Some clones in this sample may be carry-over from other donors' samples.

The chain is built from TRBV5-1 and TRBJ1-1; D gene unclear. The germline gives CDR1 SGHRS, CDR2 YFSETQ. V lost 2 bases and J 3 bases, leaving 11 bases between the germline ends. The CDR3 loop spans 14 amino acids. The CDR3 sequence is CASSFAVFDTEAFF. The DNA of the CDR3 is TGCGCCAGCAGCTTCGCAGTTTTTGACACTGAAGCTTTCTTT.

This sequence joins TRBV2 and TRBJ2-1; TRBD2 matches at 10 bases. Germline CDR1 is SNHLY and CDR2 is FYNNEI. This CDR3 spans 13 amino acids. With 10 bases clipped from V and 9 bases from J, the junction kept 9 bases outside the gene matches. This CDR3 reads CATGERGGFEQFF. The CDR3 DNA sequence: TGTGCCACGGGGGAGCGGGGGGGCTTTGAGCAGTTCTTC.

This clonotype turned up a few times. CDR3 nucleotide sequence: TGTGCCAGCAGTCCCCCACTGGGGGGCGGCACAGATACGCAGTATTTT. Residues: CASSPPLGGGTDTQYF. The chain couples TRBV27 to TRBJ2-3, with D possibly being TRBD1 or TRBD2 (6 bases each). CDR1 is MNHEY, CDR2 SMNVEV, per germline (reference sequence). The CDR3 extends over 16 amino acids. Trimming removed 5 bases from V and 1 base from J, with 16 bases in between.

This sequence joins TRBV12-3 or TRBV12-4 and TRBJ2-7; 7 bases agree with TRBD2. CDR3 length: 15 residues. The trim removed 6 bases at V and 0 bases at J, leaving 8 bases unmatched. DNA for the CDR3: TGTGCCAGCAGCAGCGGGACTTCCAGCTCCTACGAGCAGTACTTC. It is translated as CASSSGTSSSYEQYF.

The genes are TRBV11-1 and TRBJ2-7; 7 bases are a match to TRBD1. The CDR3 sequence is 15 residues long. CDR1 is SGHAT, CDR2 FQDESV, per germline (reference sequence). The CDR3 loop is CASSLTGAQSYERYV. In DNA, the CDR3 is TGTGCCAGCAGCTTAACAGGGGCCCAATCCTACGAGCGGTACGTC.

This clonotype has a count of ten or more. This sequence joins TRBV5-6 and TRBJ2-7; 8 bases agree with TRBD1. Per the germline V gene, CDR1 is SGHDT and CDR2 is YYEEEE. This CDR3 is 14 amino acids long. J lost 2 bases, V lost 3 bases, and 4 bases had no gene match. The CDR3 region is CASSWGTGTYEQYF. The CDR3 region has the DNA TGTGCCAGCAGCTGGGGGACAGGAACCTACGAGCAGTACTTC.

This chain uses TRBV24-1 with TRBJ2-1; the D is unclear. Looked up from germline, CDR1 is KGHDR and CDR2 is SFDVKD. This CDR3 has 12 residues. With 5 bases removed from V and 6 bases from J, the gap between germline ends came to 7 bases. The CDR3 here is CATSVEANEQFF. The CDR3 nucleotides are TGTGCCACCAGTGTTGAGGCCAATGAGCAGTTCTTC.

This clonotype occurred a few times. The chain uses TRBV27 and TRBJ1-1, with 11 bases fitting TRBD1. CDR3 length: 15 residues. Losses at the gene ends were 6 bases for V and 7 bases for J; bases not matched to a gene: 10. CDR1 and CDR2 from the germline V gene are MNHEY and SMNVEV (reference sequence). CDR3 sequence reads: CASSLLGTGGNEAFF. In DNA form, the CDR3 reads TGTGCCAGCAGCCTATTAGGGACAGGGGGAAATGAAGCTTTCTTT.

The V call is TRBV7-9, the J call TRBJ2-6; perhaps TRBD2 as D (5 bases). Trimming cost V 5 bases and J 2 bases, with 7 bases left between them. The germline gives CDR1 SEHNR, CDR2 FQNEAQ (reference sequence). The CDR3 has 14 residues. The CDR3: CASSHGAGANVLTF. CDR3 DNA sequence: TGTGCCAGCAGCCACGGGGCTGGGGCCAACGTCCTGACTTTC.

The rearrangement joins TRBV6-2 or TRBV6-3 to TRBJ2-5; D gene ambiguous. The CDR3 totals 17 residues. Germline V gene sequence: CDR1 MNHEY, CDR2 SVGEGT. Trimming stripped 0 bases from V and 1 base from J, with 15 bases between. Here the CDR3 reads CASSYSGSQYLQETQYF. For the CDR3, the DNA is TGTGCCAGCAGTTACTCTGGGTCTCAATACCTCCAAGAGACCCAGTACTTC.

CDR3 nucleotides: TGTGCCAGCAGGTCAGGGAACGGGGAGCTGTTTTTT. The encoded protein is CASRSGNGELFF. The chain recombines TRBV5-6 with TRBJ2-2, with TRBD1 as a possible D gene (5 bases). Trimming cost V 5 bases and J 7 bases, with 9 bases left between them. CDR1 SGHDT and CDR2 YYEEEE come from the germline V gene. This CDR3 has 12 residues.

The sample holds a few counts of this clonotype. V usage is TRBV27 and J usage is TRBJ2-3; possible D gene TRBD1, 6 bases. CDR1 is MNHEY and CDR2 is SMNVEV in the germline V gene (reference sequence). CDR3 size: 18 residues. Trimming cost V 3 bases and J 0 bases, with 19 bases left between them. The CDR3 DNA sequence: TGTGCCAGCAGTTTTAAGGACAGAATCGGTACTAGCACAGATACGCAGTATTTT. It codes for CASSFKDRIGTSTDTQYF.

The DNA for the CDR3 is TGTGCCAGCAACAGGGGGCTGGGAGAGACCCAGTACTTC. Translation: CASNRGLGETQYF. The rearrangement uses TRBV13 and TRBJ2-5; TRBD1 aligns across 9 bases. Per the germline V gene, CDR1 is PRHDT and CDR2 is FYEKMQ (reference sequence). V was clipped by 7 bases and J by 4 bases; unmatched bases: 4. This CDR3 has 13 residues.

This clonotype showed up just a few times. The chain employs TRBV6-6 and TRBJ2-5; possibly TRBD1 for D (6 bases). The germline gives CDR1 MNHNY, CDR2 SVGAGI (reference sequence). The CDR3 has 16 amino acids. V lost 2 bases to trimming and J lost 2 bases, with 15 bases between them. In nucleotides, the CDR3 is TGTGCCAGCAGTTACCTCGACAGGCCCGGACAAGAGACCCAGTACTTC. Its translation: CASSYLDRPGQETQYF.

The chain recombines TRBV7-6 with TRBJ1-2; D may be TRBD1 (5 bases). The CDR3 sequence is 16 residues long. Trimming took off 0 bases at V and 4 bases at J, with 15 bases between the two ends. Looked up from germline, CDR1 is SGHVS and CDR2 is FNYEAQ. The DNA of the CDR3 is TGTGCCAGCAGCTTAGCCGAATCCGGGACGGCCTATGGCTACACCTTC. This translates into CASSLAESGTAYGYTF.

The rearrangement links TRBV6-2 or TRBV6-3 to TRBJ2-2; D remains ambiguous. CDR1 is MNHEY, CDR2 SVGEGT, per germline. The ends were cut back, 0 bases at V and 3 bases at J, with 8 bases in the middle. The CDR3 runs 15 residues. The CDR3, as DNA: TGTGCCAGCAGTTACTCCCTAGACCACACCGGGGAGCTGTTTTTT. Translating gives CASSYSLDHTGELFF.

The chain couples TRBV11-1 to TRBJ2-5; the D gene is possibly TRBD1 (6 bases). The ends were cut back, 5 bases at V and 5 bases at J, with 15 bases in the middle. This CDR3 is 14 amino acids long. Germline CDR1 SGHAT, CDR2 FQDESV (reference sequence). In DNA form, the CDR3 reads TGTGCCAGCAGCCTTTTGGACAGTGAGGAGACCCAGTACTTC. It codes for CASSLLDSEETQYF.

This clonotype turned up a few times. Written as DNA, the CDR3 is TGCAGCGTTGAGTGGTGGAACAGGGATTCCGTTAGCGATGAGCAGTTCTTC. Translated: CSVEWWNRDSVSDEQFF. The chain links TRBV29-1 to TRBJ2-1, with TRBD1 as a possible D gene (6 bases). V was pared by 3 bases and J by 8 bases, with 26 bases between. Germline CDR1 and CDR2: SQVTM and ANQGSEA. The CDR3 length is 17 residues.

This clonotype was observed a few times. The chain uses TRBV7-2 and TRBJ2-5, with D maybe TRBD2 (5 bases). The CDR3 spans 16 residues. Trimming cost V 3 bases and J 1 base, with 15 bases left between them. CDR1 and CDR2 from the germline V gene are SGHTA and FQGNSA. CDR3 DNA sequence: TGTGCCAGCAGCTTGGTAGCGACATGGGCCCAAGAGACCCAGTACTTC. This translates into CASSLVATWAQETQYF.

The chain carries TRBV5-1 and TRBJ2-3; no clear D. Germline-derived CDR1 and CDR2 are SGHRS and YFSETQ. The V end lost 0 bases, the J end lost 0 bases, and 11 bases lay between the germline ends. The CDR3 runs to 16 residues. In DNA form, the CDR3 reads TGCGCCAGCAGCTTGGGTGTTGTCCCTAGCACAGATACGCAGTATTTT. Translating it yields CASSLGVVPSTDTQYF.

This clonotype was counted only a few times. The chain is built from TRBV6-2 or TRBV6-3 and TRBJ1-5, with D maybe TRBD1 (5 bases). Germline V gene data show CDR1 as MNHEY and CDR2 as SVGEGT. This CDR3 comprises 15 residues. V was clipped by 3 bases and J by 7 bases, with 16 bases between them. The CDR3 here is CASSYYQLQGQPQHF. The CDR3, as DNA: TGTGCCAGCAGTTATTACCAGCTTCAGGGACAGCCCCAGCATTTT.

The chain links TRBV12-3 or TRBV12-4 to TRBJ2-1, with D possibly being TRBD1 (6 bases). V gave up 3 bases and J gave up 0 bases, with 18 bases separating them. The CDR3 contains 18 residues. DNA of the CDR3: TGTGCCAGCAGTTTGGGGACAACTCTAGCTAGCTCCTACAATGAGCAGTTCTTC. As protein: CASSLGTTLASSYNEQFF.

This clonotype was seen only a few times. The V and J genes are TRBV7-2 and TRBJ1-4; D might be TRBD1 (6 bases). The CDR3 has 12 amino acids. The ends were cut back, 4 bases at V and 12 bases at J, with 12 bases in the middle. Per the germline V gene, CDR1 is SGHTA and CDR2 is FQGNSA. CDR3 sequence reads: CASSWGAEQLFF. CDR3 bases: TGTGCCAGCAGCTGGGGGGCGGAGCAACTGTTTTTT. The variable domain in full, with the rest retrieved from reference TRBV7-2 and TRBJ1-4, is GAGVSQSPSNKVTEKGKDVELRCDPISGHTALYWYRQSLGQGLEFLIYFQGNSAPDKSGLPSDRFSAERTGGSVSTLTIQRTQQEDSAVYLCASSWGAEQLFFGSGTQLSVL.

In its sample, this clonotype was seen a few times. This rearrangement joins TRBV6-1 to TRBJ1-6; 7 nucleotides agree with TRBD1. The CDR3 consists of 16 residues. The trim removed 7 bases at V and 4 bases at J, leaving 10 bases unmatched. Germline assignment: CDR1 MNHNS and CDR2 SASEGT. The CDR3 reads CASTGNPGQYNSPLHF. The CDR3 nucleotides are TGTGCCAGCACCGGCAATCCGGGACAGTATAATTCACCCCTCCACTTT.

This chain uses TRBV4-3 with TRBJ1-4; D remains unclear. The CDR3 runs 16 residues. Trimming cost V 0 bases and J 0 bases, with 8 bases left between them. Germline values: CDR1 LGHNA, CDR2 YSLEER. CDR3 in DNA: TGCGCCAGCAGCCAAGATGACACCTCAACTAATGAAAAACTGTTTTTT. Its protein is CASSQDDTSTNEKLFF.

This clonotype was seen at least ten times. The chain combines TRBV7-2 with TRBJ2-7; TRBD1 matches 7 bases. J gave up 5 bases and V 2 bases, and 6 bases lay outside the gene matches. The CDR3 covers 14 residues. Germline values: CDR1 SGHTA, CDR2 FQGNSA. This CDR3 is CASSLFRGIDEQYF. CDR3 DNA sequence: TGTGCCAGCAGCTTATTCAGGGGGATTGACGAGCAGTACTTC. The variable domain in full, completed from reference TRBV7-2 and TRBJ2-7, reads GAGVSQSPSNKVTEKGKDVELRCDPISGHTALYWYRQSLGQGLEFLIYFQGNSAPDKSGLPSDRFSAERTGGSVSTLTIQRTQQEDSAVYLCASSLFRGIDEQYFGPGTRLTVT.